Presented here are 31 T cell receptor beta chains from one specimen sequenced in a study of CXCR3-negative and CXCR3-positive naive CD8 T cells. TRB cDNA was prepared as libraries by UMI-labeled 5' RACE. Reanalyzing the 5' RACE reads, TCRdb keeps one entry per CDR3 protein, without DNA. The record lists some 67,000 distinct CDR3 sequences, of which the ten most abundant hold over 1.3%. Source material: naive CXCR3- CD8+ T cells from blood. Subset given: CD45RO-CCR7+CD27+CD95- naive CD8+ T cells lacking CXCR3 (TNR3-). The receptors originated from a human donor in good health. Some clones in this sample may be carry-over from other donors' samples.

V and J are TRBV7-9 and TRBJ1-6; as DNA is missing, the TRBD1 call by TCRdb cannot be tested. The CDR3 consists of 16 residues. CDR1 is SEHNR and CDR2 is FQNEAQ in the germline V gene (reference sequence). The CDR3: CASSPGGGNYGGTLHF.

This CDR3 is CASSPLDSGGAGELFF. The chain has TRBV28 and TRBJ2-2; TCRdb's D call, TRBD2, is unchecked because there is no DNA. This CDR3 contains 16 residues. The germline gives CDR1 MDHEN, CDR2 SYDVKM.

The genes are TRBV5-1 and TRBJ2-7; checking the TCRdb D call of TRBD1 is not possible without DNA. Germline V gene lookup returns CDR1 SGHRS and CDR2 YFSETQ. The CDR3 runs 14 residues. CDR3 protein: CASSYERTGSEQYF.

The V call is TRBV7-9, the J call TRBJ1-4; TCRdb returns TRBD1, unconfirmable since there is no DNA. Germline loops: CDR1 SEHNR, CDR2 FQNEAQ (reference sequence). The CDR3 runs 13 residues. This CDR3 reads CASRPGQTAKLFF.

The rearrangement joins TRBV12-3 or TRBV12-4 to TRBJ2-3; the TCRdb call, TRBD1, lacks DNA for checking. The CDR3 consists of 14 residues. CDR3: CASSWTGSTDTRYF.

The CDR3 here is CASSYSSGRPVNEQFF. The rearrangement joins TRBV6-5 to TRBJ2-1; with no DNA, the TCRdb D assignment of TRBD2 cannot be verified. Germline CDR1 reads MNHEY; CDR2 reads SVGAGI. This CDR3 has 16 residues.

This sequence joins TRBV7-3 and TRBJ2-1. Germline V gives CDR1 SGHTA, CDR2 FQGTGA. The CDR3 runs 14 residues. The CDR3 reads CASSLLGVGNEQFF.

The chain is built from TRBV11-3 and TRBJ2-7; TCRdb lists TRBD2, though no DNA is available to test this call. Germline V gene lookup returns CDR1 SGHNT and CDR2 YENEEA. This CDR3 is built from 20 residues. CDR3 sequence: CASSSGTPVEGAVLSYEQYF. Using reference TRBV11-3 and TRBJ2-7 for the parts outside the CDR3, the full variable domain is EAGVVQSPRYKIIEKKQPVAFWCNPISGHNTLYWYLQNLGQGPELLIRYENEEAVDDSQLPKDRFSAERLKGVDSTLKIQPAELGDSAVYLCASSSGTPVEGAVLSYEQYFGPGTRLTVT.

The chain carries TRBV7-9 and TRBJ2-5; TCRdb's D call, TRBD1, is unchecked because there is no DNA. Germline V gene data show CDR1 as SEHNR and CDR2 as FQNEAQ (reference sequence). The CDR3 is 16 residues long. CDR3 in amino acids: CASSSRPGQWIETQYF.

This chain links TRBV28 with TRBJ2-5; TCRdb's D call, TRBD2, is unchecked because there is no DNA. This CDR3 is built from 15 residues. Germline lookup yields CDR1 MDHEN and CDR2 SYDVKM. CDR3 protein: CASASLIGGGETQYF. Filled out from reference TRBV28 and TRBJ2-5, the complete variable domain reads DVKVTQSSRYLVKRTGEKVFLECVQDMDHENMFWYRQDPGLGLRLIYFSYDVKMKEKGDIPEGYSVSREKKERFSLILESASTNQTSMYLCASASLIGGGETQYFGPGTRLLVL.

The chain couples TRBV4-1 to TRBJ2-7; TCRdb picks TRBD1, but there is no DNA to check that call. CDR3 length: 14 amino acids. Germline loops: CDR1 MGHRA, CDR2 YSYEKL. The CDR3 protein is CASSQGVTGYEQYF.

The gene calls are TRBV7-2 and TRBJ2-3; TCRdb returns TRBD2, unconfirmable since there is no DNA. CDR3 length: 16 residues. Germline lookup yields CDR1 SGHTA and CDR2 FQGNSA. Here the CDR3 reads CASSWVAGTSTDTQYF.

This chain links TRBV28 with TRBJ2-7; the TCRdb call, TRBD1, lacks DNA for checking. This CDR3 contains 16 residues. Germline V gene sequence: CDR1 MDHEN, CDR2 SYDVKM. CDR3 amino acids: CASSVPTGLITYEQYF.

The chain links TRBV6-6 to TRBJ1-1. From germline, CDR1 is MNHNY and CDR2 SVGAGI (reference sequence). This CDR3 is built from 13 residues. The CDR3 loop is CASSQAGLSEAFF.

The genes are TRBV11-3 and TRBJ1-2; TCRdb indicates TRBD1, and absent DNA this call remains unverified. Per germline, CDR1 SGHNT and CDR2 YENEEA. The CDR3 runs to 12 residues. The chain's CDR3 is CASSPGNYGYTF. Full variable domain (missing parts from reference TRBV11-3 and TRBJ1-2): EAGVVQSPRYKIIEKKQPVAFWCNPISGHNTLYWYLQNLGQGPELLIRYENEEAVDDSQLPKDRFSAERLKGVDSTLKIQPAELGDSAVYLCASSPGNYGYTFGSGTRLTVV.

CDR3 residues: CASSFSQKSGGELFF. The V call is TRBV5-1, the J call TRBJ2-2; the D gene TCRdb calls, TRBD2, cannot be checked with no DNA. CDR1 is SGHRS and CDR2 is YFSETQ in the germline V gene. This CDR3 has 15 residues.

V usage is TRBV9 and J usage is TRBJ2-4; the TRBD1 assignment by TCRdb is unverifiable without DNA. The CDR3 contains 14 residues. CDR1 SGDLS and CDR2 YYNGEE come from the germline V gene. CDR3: CASSGGQGGNIQYF.

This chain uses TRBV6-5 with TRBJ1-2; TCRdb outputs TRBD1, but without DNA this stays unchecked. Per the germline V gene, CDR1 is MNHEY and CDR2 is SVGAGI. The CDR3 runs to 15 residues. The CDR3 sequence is CASSPNQKGGGGYTF.

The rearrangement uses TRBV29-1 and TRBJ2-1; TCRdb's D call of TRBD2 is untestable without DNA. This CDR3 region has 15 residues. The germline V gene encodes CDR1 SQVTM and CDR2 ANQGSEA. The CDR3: CSYEPASGRPDEQFF.

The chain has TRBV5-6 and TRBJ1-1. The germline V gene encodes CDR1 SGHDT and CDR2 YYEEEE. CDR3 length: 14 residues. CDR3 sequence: CASSWGRENTEAFF.

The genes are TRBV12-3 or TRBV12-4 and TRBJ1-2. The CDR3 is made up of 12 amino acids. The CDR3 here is CASSMLDYGYTF.

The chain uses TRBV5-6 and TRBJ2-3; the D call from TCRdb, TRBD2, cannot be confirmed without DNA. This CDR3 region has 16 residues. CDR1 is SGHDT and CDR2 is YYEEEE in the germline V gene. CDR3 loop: CASSQMTSGASDTQYF.

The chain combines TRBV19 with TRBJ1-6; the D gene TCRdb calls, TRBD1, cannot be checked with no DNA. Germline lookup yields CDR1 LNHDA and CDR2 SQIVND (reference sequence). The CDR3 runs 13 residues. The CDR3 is CASSIGANSPLHF. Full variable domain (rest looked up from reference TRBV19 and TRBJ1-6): DGGITQSPKYLFRKEGQNVTLSCEQNLNHDAMYWYRQDPGQGLRLIYYSQIVNDFQKGDIAEGYSVSREKKESFPLTVTSAQKNPTAFYLCASSIGANSPLHFGNGTRLTVT.

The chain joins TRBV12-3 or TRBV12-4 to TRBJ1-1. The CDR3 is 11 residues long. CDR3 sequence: CATPEGTEAFF.

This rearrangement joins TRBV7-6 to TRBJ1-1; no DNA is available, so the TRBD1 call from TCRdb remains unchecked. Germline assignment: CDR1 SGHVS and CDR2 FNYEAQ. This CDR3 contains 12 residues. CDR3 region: CASNPVQSEAFF.

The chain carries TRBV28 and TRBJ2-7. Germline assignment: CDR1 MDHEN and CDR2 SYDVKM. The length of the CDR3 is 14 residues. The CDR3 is CASSLSPYSYEQYF.

The CDR3 is CATSSPLAGGRETQYF. This chain links TRBV15 with TRBJ2-5; TCRdb lists TRBD2, though no DNA is available to test this call. Per the germline V gene, CDR1 is LNHNV and CDR2 is YYDKDF (reference sequence). CDR3 length: 16 amino acids.

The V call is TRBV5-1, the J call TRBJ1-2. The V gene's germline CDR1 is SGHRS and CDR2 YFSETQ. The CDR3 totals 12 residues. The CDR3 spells CASRMGNYGYTF.

CDR3 protein: CASSEVWGQGYEQYF. The V call is TRBV6-4, the J call TRBJ2-7; TCRdb picks TRBD1, but there is no DNA to check that call. Per germline, CDR1 MRHNA and CDR2 SNTAGT. This CDR3 is 15 amino acids long.

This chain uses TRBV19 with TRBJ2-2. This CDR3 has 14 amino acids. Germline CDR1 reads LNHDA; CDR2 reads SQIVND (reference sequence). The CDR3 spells CASSWGGLAGELFF.

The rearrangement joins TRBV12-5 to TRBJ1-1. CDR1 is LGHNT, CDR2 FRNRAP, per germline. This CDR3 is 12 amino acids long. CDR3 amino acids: CASGFYPTEAFF.